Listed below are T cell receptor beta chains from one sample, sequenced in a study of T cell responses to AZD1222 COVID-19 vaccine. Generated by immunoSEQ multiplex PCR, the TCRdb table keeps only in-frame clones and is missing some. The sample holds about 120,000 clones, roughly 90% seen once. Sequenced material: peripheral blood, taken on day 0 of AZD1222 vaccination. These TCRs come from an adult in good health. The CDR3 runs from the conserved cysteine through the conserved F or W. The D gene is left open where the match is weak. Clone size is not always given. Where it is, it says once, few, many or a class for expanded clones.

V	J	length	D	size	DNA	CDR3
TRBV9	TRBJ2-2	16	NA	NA	TGTGCCAGCAGCGTAGCAGGGAGCATTAACACCGGGGAGCTGTTTTTT	CASSVAGSINTGELFF
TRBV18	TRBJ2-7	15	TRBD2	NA	TGTGCCAGCTCACTTACTAGCGGAGACGCCTACGAGCAGTACTTC	CASSLTSGDAYEQYF
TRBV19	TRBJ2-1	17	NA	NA	TGTGCCAGTAGTATAGATCATACCGGGGGCGCCCTGAGTGAGCAGTTCTTC	CASSIDHTGGALSEQFF
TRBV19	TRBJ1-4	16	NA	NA	TGTGCCAGTAGCATCTTTCCGTCGGCAACTAATGAAAAACTGTTTTTT	CASSIFPSATNEKLFF
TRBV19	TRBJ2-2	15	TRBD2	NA	TGTGCCACAACCTCTGCTAGCGGGAGTACCGGGGAGCTGTTTTTT	CATTSASGSTGELFF
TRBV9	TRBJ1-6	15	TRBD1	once	TGTGCCAGCAGCGTAGCGACAGGGTCGAATTCACCCCTCCACTTT	CASSVATGSNSPLHF
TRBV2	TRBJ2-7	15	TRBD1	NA	TGTGCCAGCAGGAAGGACAGGGGAGTCTCCTACGAGCAGTACTTC	CASRKDRGVSYEQYF
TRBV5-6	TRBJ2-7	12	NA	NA	TGTGCCAGCAGCTTGGGGACCGGGACGGAAGATTTC	CASSLGTGTEDF
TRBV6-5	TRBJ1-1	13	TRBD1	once	TGTGCCAGCGACAGGGGCCATGGGACTGAAGCTTTCTTT	CASDRGHGTEAFF
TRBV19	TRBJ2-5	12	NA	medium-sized	TGTGCCAGTAGTATTGGGGGGGAGACCCAGTACTTC	CASSIGGETQYF
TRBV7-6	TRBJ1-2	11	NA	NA	TGTGCCAGCAGCATAGGGGTATCTAACACCTTC	CASSIGVSNTF
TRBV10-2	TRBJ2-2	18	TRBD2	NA	TGCGCCAGCAGTGATCCGTGGGTAGCGGGGGCAAGAACCGGGGAGCTGTTTTTT	CASSDPWVAGARTGELFF
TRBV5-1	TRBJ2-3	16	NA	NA	TGCGCCAGCAGGGGCGGGTTTTCAACTAGCACAGATACGCAGTATTTT	CASRGGFSTSTDTQYF
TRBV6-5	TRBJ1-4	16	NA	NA	TGTGCCAGCAGTTGGGGACGCACCTCAACTAATGAAAAACTGTTTTTT	CASSWGRTSTNEKLFF
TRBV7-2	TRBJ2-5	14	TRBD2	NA	TGTGCCAGCAGCTTATGGGGTAGCGGGGAGACCCAGTACTTC	CASSLWGSGETQYF
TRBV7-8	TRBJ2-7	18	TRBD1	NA	TGTGCCAGCAGCAAGGACAGGGGGTCGATCGATCATTACTACGAGCAGTACTTC	CASSKDRGSIDHYYEQYF
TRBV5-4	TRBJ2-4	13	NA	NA	TGTGCCAGCAGCCCCAGGGGGGAAAACATTCAGTACTTC	CASSPRGENIQYF
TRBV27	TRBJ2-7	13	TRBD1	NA	TGTGCCAGCGGATTCGGACAGGGGGACGAGCAGTACTTC	CASGFGQGDEQYF
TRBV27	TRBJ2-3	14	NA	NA	TGTGCCAGCAGTGACCAGCAAAGCACAGATACGCAGTATTTT	CASSDQQSTDTQYF
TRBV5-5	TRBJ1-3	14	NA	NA	TGTGCCAGCAGCCCGACCCTGGCTGGAAACACCATATATTTT	CASSPTLAGNTIYF
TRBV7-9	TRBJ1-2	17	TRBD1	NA	TGTGCCAGCAGCTTAGGGGGGACAGGGGCCCGAGCCTATGGCTACACCTTC	CASSLGGTGARAYGYTF
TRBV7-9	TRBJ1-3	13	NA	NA	TGTGCCAGCAGCTTAGTGTCGGGAAACACCATATATTTT	CASSLVSGNTIYF
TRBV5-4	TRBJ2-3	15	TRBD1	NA	TGTGCCAGCAGCGGACCGACAGGGTCAAAAGATACGCAGTATTTT	CASSGPTGSKDTQYF
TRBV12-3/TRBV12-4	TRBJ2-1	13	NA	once	TGTGCCAGCAGTTCGGGACTCTACAATGAGCAGTTCTTC	CASSSGLYNEQFF
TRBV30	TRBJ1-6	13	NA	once	TGTGCCTGGAGAAGAGGGGGGAATTCACCCCTCCACTTT	CAWRRGGNSPLHF
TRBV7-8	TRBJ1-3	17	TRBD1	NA	TGTGCCAGCAGCCCGGCAGGGGGGGCCATCTCTGGAAACACCATATATTTT	CASSPAGGAISGNTIYF
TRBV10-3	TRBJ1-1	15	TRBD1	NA	TGTGCCATCAGTGAGCCGGGACAGGGTAGCACTGAAGCTTTCTTT	CAISEPGQGSTEAFF
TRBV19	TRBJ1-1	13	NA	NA	TGTGCCAGTAGTATCTCTCAGAACACTGAAGCTTTCTTT	CASSISQNTEAFF
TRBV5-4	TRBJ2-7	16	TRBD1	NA	TGTGCCAGCAGCTTGGCGGCCGGGACAGGGGTTGGCGAGCAGTACTTC	CASSLAAGTGVGEQYF
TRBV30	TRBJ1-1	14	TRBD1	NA	TGTGCCTGGGGGCGAGGGGGCTTCGAGACTGAAGCTTTCTTT	CAWGRGGFETEAFF
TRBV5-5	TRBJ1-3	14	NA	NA	TGTGCCAGCAGCCAAATCACCGGTGGAAACACCATATATTTT	CASSQITGGNTIYF
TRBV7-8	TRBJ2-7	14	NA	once	TGTGCCAGCAGATCCGGGAGTGGGTCCTACGAGCAGTACTTC	CASRSGSGSYEQYF
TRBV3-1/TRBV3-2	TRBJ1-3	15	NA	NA	TGTGCCAGCAGCAGATCCCCAGGGAGCGGAAACACCATATATTTT	CASSRSPGSGNTIYF
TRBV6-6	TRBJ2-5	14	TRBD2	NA	TGTGCCAGCAGTTACACAAGCGGGGAAGAGACCCAGTACTTC	CASSYTSGEETQYF
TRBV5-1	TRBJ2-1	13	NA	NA	TGCGCCAGCAGCCCAGAACGTTGGAATGAGCAGTTCTTC	CASSPERWNEQFF
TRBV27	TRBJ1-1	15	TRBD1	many	TGTGCCAGCAGTGCACGACAGGGGCTGAACACTGAAGCTTTCTTT	CASSARQGLNTEAFF
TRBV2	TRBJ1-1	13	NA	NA	TGTGCCAGCAGTGCCCGGGATAGCACTGAAGCTTTCTTT	CASSARDSTEAFF
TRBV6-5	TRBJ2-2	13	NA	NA	TGTGCCAGCAGTATCTCGTTCACCGGGGAGCTGTTTTTT	CASSISFTGELFF
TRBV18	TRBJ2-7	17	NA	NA	TGTGCCAGCTCACCGGGTACCGGGACGGGAAGCTCCTACGAGCAGTACTTC	CASSPGTGTGSSYEQYF
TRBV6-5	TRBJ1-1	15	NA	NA	TGTGCCAGCAGCTGGGACCGCACCTTGAACACTGAAGCTTTCTTT	CASSWDRTLNTEAFF
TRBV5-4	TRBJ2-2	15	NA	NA	TGTGCCAGCAGCTTGGGCGCAGGGGTTACCGGGGAGCTGTTTTTT	CASSLGAGVTGELFF
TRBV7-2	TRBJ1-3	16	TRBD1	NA	TGTGCCAGCAGCGTTAACAGGGGGACCTCTGGAAACACCATATATTTT	CASSVNRGTSGNTIYF
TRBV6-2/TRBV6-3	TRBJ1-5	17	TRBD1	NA	TGTGCCAGCAGCTCTCTTCAGAGGGGGCGCGGCAATCAGCCCCAGCATTTT	CASSSLQRGRGNQPQHF
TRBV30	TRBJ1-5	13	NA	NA	TGTGCCTGGAGCCAACAGTCACTAAATCCCCAGCATTTT	CAWSQQSLNPQHF
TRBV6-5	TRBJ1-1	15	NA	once	TGTGCCAGCAGTTACGCCTGGACAGCAGTCACTGAAGCTTTCTTT	CASSYAWTAVTEAFF
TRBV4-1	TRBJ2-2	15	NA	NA	TGCGCCAGCAGCCAGCCTACGGTGAACACCGGGGAGCTGTTTTTT	CASSQPTVNTGELFF
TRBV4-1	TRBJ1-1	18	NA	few	TGCGCCAGCAGCCAGTTTCCCCAAACAGGGACCCTAAGCTCTGAAGCTTTCTTT	CASSQFPQTGTLSSEAFF
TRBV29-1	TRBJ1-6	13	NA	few	TGCAGCGTTTCGTCCAGGGTGGATTCACCCCTCCACTTT	CSVSSRVDSPLHF
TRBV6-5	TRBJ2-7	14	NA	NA	TGTGCCAGCACCCCCAACAGGGATTACTACGAGCAGTACTTC	CASTPNRDYYEQYF
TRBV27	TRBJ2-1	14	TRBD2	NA	TGTGCCAGCAGTTTATCGGTCGGGGGGAATGAGCAGTTCTTC	CASSLSVGGNEQFF
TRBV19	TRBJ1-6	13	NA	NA	TGTGCCAGTAGTGAGGTGGCAGGGTCACCCCTCCACTTT	CASSEVAGSPLHF
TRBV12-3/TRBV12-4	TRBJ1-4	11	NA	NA	TGTGCCAGCAGCCACGGTGAAAAACTGTTTTTT	CASSHGEKLFF
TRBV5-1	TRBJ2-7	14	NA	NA	TGCGCCAGCAGCTTGAGTCCGGAAATCTACGAGCAGTACTTC	CASSLSPEIYEQYF
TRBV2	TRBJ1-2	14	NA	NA	TGTGCCAGCAGTGAAAACAGATCCCTCTATGGCTACACCTTC	CASSENRSLYGYTF
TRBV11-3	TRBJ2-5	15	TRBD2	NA	TGTGCCAGCAGCTTGGGCGGGGGGCAACAAGAGACCCAGTACTTC	CASSLGGGQQETQYF
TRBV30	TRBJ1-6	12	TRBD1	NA	TGTGCCTGGGGGACAGTTAATTCACCCCTCCACTTT	CAWGTVNSPLHF
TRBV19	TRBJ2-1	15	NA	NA	TGTGCCAGTAGTAGGGGACCGTTCCGTTACAATGAGCAGTTCTTC	CASSRGPFRYNEQFF
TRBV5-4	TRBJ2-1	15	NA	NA	TGTGCCAGCAGCCGGGGACGGGGGACCTACAATGAGCAGTTCTTC	CASSRGRGTYNEQFF
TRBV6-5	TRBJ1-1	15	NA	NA	TGTGCCAGCAGTTACGTGCAGGGCTCGCACACTGAAGCTTTCTTT	CASSYVQGSHTEAFF
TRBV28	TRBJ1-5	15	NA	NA	TGTGCCAGCAGGTCCGGGGGGAATGGCAATCAGCCCCAGCATTTT	CASRSGGNGNQPQHF